The 8 T cell receptor beta chains below all came from one sample that was sequenced in a study of cytomegalovirus exposure and HLA in healthy donors. PCR employed 60 Vbeta and 13 Jbeta primers. TCRdb's table, derived via immunoSEQ multiplex PCR, lists solely in-frame clones and lacks some. The sample lists roughly 120,000 clones, 15% to 17% occurring once. The sequenced material came from PBMCs. These TCRs come from a woman aged 18-29 years in good health and CMV-seronegative.

This clone was seen only a few times. The chain is built from TRBV29-1 and TRBJ1-5; D is perhaps TRBD1 (6 bases). The germline CDR1 and CDR2 sequences are SQVTM and ANQGSEA. V lost 5 bases and J lost 3, with 11 bases in between. The CDR3 has 13 residues. The CDR3: CSVTQGNNQPQHF. The DNA for the CDR3 is TGCAGCGTTACACAGGGCAACAATCAGCCCCAGCATTTT.

This clone was counted between two and nine times. V usage is TRBV27 and J usage is TRBJ2-7; D gene uncertain. Germline assignment: CDR1 MNHEY and CDR2 SMNVEV (reference sequence). Deletions cut 4 bases from V and 3 bases from J, with 10 bases between. This CDR3 spans 13 amino acids. The CDR3 DNA is TGTGCCAGCAGTTGGCAGGAACGCTACGAGCAGTACTTC. The encoded protein is CASSWQERYEQYF.

This clone came up a few times. The gene calls are TRBV19 and TRBJ1-2; maybe TRBD1 (5 bases). Germline loops: CDR1 LNHDA, CDR2 SQIVND (reference sequence). The V end lost 5 bases, the J end lost 6 bases, and 13 bases lay between the germline ends. This CDR3 is built from 13 residues. CDR3 nucleotides: TGTGCCAGTAGTCCCCGATGGGGGGATGGCTACACCTTC. Residues: CASSPRWGDGYTF.

Only a few counts were recorded for this clone. The chain couples TRBV9 to TRBJ1-6; D remains ambiguous. Germline V gene data show CDR1 as SGDLS and CDR2 as YYNGEE. The V end lost 0 bases, the J end lost 9 bases, and 7 bases lay between the germline ends. The CDR3 has 13 residues. CDR3 sequence (DNA): TGTGCCAGCAGCGTAGACGCGAGTTCACCCCTCCACTTT. It is translated as CASSVDASSPLHF.

The gene calls are TRBV28 and TRBJ2-1, with 9 positions matching TRBD1. CDR3 length equals 15 residues. V lost 7 bases to trimming and J lost 11 bases; unmatched junction nucleotides: 15. Germline V gene lookup returns CDR1 MDHEN and CDR2 SYDVKM. In DNA, the CDR3 is TGTGCCAGCACTAAGTTTAGAACAGGGGGCCAAAAGCAGTTCTTC. It is translated as CASTKFRTGGQKQFF. The variable domain in full, with the rest retrieved from reference TRBV28 and TRBJ2-1, is DVKVTQSSRYLVKRTGEKVFLECVQDMDHENMFWYRQDPGLGLRLIYFSYDVKMKEKGDIPEGYSVSREKKERFSLILESASTNQTSMYLCASTKFRTGGQKQFFGPGTRLTVL.

This rearrangement joins TRBV19 to TRBJ2-1; perhaps TRBD2 as D (6 bases). Trimming cost V 1 base and J 9 bases, with 10 bases left between them. CDR1 is LNHDA, CDR2 SQIVND, per germline (reference sequence). The CDR3 covers 13 residues. CDR3: CASSIGGVAEQFF. DNA for the CDR3: TGTGCCAGTAGTATAGGCGGGGTAGCTGAGCAGTTCTTC.

This clone has more than one count but fewer than ten. The V and J genes are TRBV25-1 and TRBJ1-4, with 9 bases matching TRBD1. The junction had 7 bases not matched to a gene; V was cut back by 5 bases and J by 9 bases. The CDR3 covers 14 residues. Looked up from germline, CDR1 is MGHDK and CDR2 is SYGVNS. This chain's CDR3 is CASSIPGTGKKLFF. CDR3 DNA: TGTGCCAGCAGTATCCCCGGGACAGGGAAAAAACTGTTTTTT. The variable domain in full, completed from reference TRBV25-1 and TRBJ1-4, reads EADIYQTPRYLVIGTGKKITLECSQTMGHDKMYWYQQDPGMELHLIHYSYGVNSTEKGDLSSESTVSRIRTEHFPLTLESARPSHTSQYLCASSIPGTGKKLFFGSGTQLSVL.

This clone was detected only a few times. J is TRBJ2-7 and V is TRBV7-3; TRBD1 matches at 10 bases. CDR1 and CDR2 from the germline V gene are SGHTA and FQGTGA. With 2 bases clipped from V and 4 bases from J, the junction kept 5 bases outside the gene matches. This CDR3 spans 15 amino acids. The CDR3 reads CASSLEGQGQYEQYF. In nucleotides, the CDR3 is TGTGCCAGCAGCTTAGAGGGACAGGGGCAGTACGAGCAGTACTTC.